This T cell receptor (beta chain) was sequenced for a study of T-cell reconstitution after alpha-beta-depleted transplantation in children (dated by TCRdb to 2015 to 2016). For the study in its entirety: Using TCR repertoire profiling, the study followed T-cell immune reconstitution in a quantitative way in children after TCRalphabeta/CD19-depleted allogeneic hematopoietic cell transplantation. Here is what the overall study found, with its caveats: The high TCRbeta diversity at day 60 in some patients was ascribed to recipient T cells and intrathymic progenitors that had survived conditioning. Over subsequent months, a decline in hyperexpanded clone frequencies was noted, and after one year, T-cell counts and TCRbeta diversity were mostly ascribed to newly produced T cells. The apparently early recovery of alphabetaT-cell counts about two months after transplant reportedly depended on only several hundred rapidly expanded clones that came from non-depleted graft cells.

What the treatment or condition label conveys for this sample: allogeneic hematopoietic cell transplantation with graft depleted of TCRalphabeta T cells and CD19 B cells. The transplant recipients were children given TCRalphabeta/CD19-depleted allogeneic hematopoietic cell grafts. This clonotype was found a few times. The target of this receptor is not known. The record has no base qualities; no much larger clone is one base away. Library method: PCR. The sample was run on an Illumina HiSeq 2500. TCR library preparation used molecular barcoding, with unique molecular identifiers applied to normalize quantification of the TCRbeta repertoire. TCRdb cleaned the public reads at Q25 with fastp, built clones with MiXCR and kept in-frame beta chains. Entries that share a CDR3 protein sequence are merged under the most common genes and DNA. The sample contains fewer than 550,000 distinct CDR3 sequences, approximately 10% of them found a single time. The ten most abundant clones make up around 13% of the sample.

CDR3 length: 18 amino acids, cysteine to phenylalanine. The read is trimmed to its CDR3 DNA, 54 bases read in frame from base 1. Relative to germline, V is 2 bases shorter and J is 0 bases shorter, with 19 bases between their ends. The chain is encoded by TRBV12-3 or TRBV12-4 joined to TRBJ1-1; the D gene cannot be resolved reliably. The TCR sequence derives from a female patient aged 2 to 10 who had a stem cell transplant for aplastic anemia, so the T cells may come from the graft donor. The source was PBMCs, mostly from graft donor cells, collected 180 days after TCRalphabeta/CD19-depleted stem cell transplant. The CDR3 region: CASSLIERHSQMNTEAFF. The DNA is TGTGCCAGCAGTTTAATAGAGCGGCACAGCCAGATGAACACTGAAGCTTTCTTT.